This entry is about one T cell receptor (beta chain). Its antigen target is currently unknown. No base quality values were provided; no much bigger clone lies one nucleotide off. The immunoSEQ assay at survey resolution was used to sequence TCRbeta rearrangements from genomic DNA. The authors processed their data as follows. In the TCR sequencing data, the lowest productive clonotype frequency that could be detected was 2.59 x 10-5. Analyses included only productive TCRbeta rearrangements, meaning complete and in-frame sequences. The clonality of each sample was calculated as Simpson clonality in the immunoSEQ Analyzer version 3.0. Clones were categorized by frequency as very rare, small, medium, large (1-20%) or hyperexpanded (>20%). Generation probabilities were estimated with OLGA 1.2.3, V-gene circos plots were made with VDJtools, specificities were looked up in VDJdb, and CDR3 motifs were identified with GLIPH. The table was pulled from immuneACCESS by TCRdb, which kept in-frame rearrangements only. Such tables lose some clones; where checked, under half of the loss comes from unresolved V genes, and the rest has no known cause. Clone size and the V and J calls come from that table; the DNA yielded D and trimming. This sample lists tens of thousands of clones; roughly 78% were detected once. The top ten clonotypes cover 0.65% of the sample.

Healthy controls were roughly 40 blood donors whose buffy coats came from the Finnish Red Cross blood service. All TCR-sequenced material derived from peripheral blood: patient blood samples and healthy donor buffy coats. Peripheral blood mononuclear cells were isolated by Ficoll-Hypaque gradient centrifugation. For the healthy controls, CD4+ cells were obtained from buffy coats by magnetic purification. Genomic DNA was extracted with the Gentra Puregene Cell and Tissue kit and quantified on a Qubit 2.0 fluorometer. The entry originates in a study of STAT5B mutations in CD4+ large granular lymphocyte leukemia (dated by TCRdb to between 2021 and 2023). In the study overall: Among healthy controls, the CDR3 'QG' motif was associated with a particular HLA allele. Flow cytometry performed on FACSCanto II or FACSVerse showed that the purified fractions had more than 95% purity among lymphocytes. TCRbeta repertoires of CD4+ T-cell large granular lymphocyte leukemia patients were compared with those of healthy blood donors.

Points the paper makes about the study in general: Each patient's main leukemic clonotypes were private, but approximately 26% of these clonotypes showed up at low frequency in the non-leukemic repertoires of other patients. The data were not HLA-matched, and the relatively small sample size could explain the higher clonality seen in CD4+ compared with CD8+ T-LGLL. Enrichment of TRBV06-family usage was observed among the top patient clones (8/27) relative to healthy controls (2/35). CD4-sorted patient repertoires appeared more clonal than healthy CD4+ repertoires, and this difference persisted after removing the putative leukemic clones.

CDR1 and CDR2 are read off the germline V gene as SGHDT and YYEEEE. Trimming at the junction amounts to 4 bases on V and 9 bases on J, and the germline ends lie 19 bases apart. The CDR3 spans 14 residues, from the cysteine through the phenylalanine. Only the CDR3 DNA is retained, 42 bases long and in frame from the first base. Recombination linked TRBV5-6 to TRBJ1-1; TRBD1 is perhaps the D gene, given 6 matching bases. Input material: CD4+ T cells from blood buffy coats. This TCR was sampled from a human donor in good health. The bases are TGTGCCAGCAGCGATTACGGAAGAGGACAGAAAGCTTTCTTT. Its translation is CASSDYGRGQKAFF.